This T cell receptor beta chain appears in the sequencing data of a study of PD-L1 blockade in urothelial cancer (dated by TCRdb to about 2017). Notes on the research overall: Every patient began therapy at some point between 2013 and 2015 and was given atezolizumab 1,200 mg intravenously every 3 weeks. About 90% of the roughly 29 patients were identified as males with urothelial cancer of bladder origin, and a prior smoking history was reported by 18 of 29 patients. An ECOG performance status of 0 or 1 was recorded for the patients, and 0 to 3 prior chemotherapy regimens had been received by the patients. Blood samples were analyzed at two time points: 3 weeks after treatment start (second dose) and 6 weeks after treatment start. A median of about 140,000 T cells and fewer than 85,000 unique TCRs was obtained from blood samples, and a median clonality of around 0.08 was observed. The study, an exploratory multi-omic analysis, examined somatic, immune and clinical correlates of response to PD-L1 blockade with atezolizumab in urothelial cancer. Pretreatment tumor samples, along with matched peripheral blood serially collected before and after atezolizumab treatment, were subjected to TCR sequencing. Progression-free survival longer than 6 months counted as durable clinical benefit, and TCR features were additionally tested against both progression-free and overall survival. In the same patients, whole exome sequencing and RNA sequencing of pretreatment tumors were performed in addition to TCR sequencing. Several patients achieved durable clinical benefit and approximately 20 did not. Twenty-nine patients had pretreatment blood TCR-seq, some 25 had at least one posttreatment blood collection, and some 25 had tumor TCR-seq. General study outcomes and caveats: Because the sample size was small (n of about 30) and many exploratory analyses were performed, the results are intended to be hypothesis-generating. A pretreatment peripheral blood TCR clonality below the median was linked to improved progression-free and overall survival. Greater expansion of tumor-associated TCR clones in peripheral blood 3 weeks after the start of treatment was observed in patients with durable benefit (n of about 20, p = 0.022).

A cohort of around 28 patients with locally advanced or metastatic urothelial carcinoma, treated at Memorial Sloan Kettering on a trial protocol, was included. Peripheral blood mononuclear cells were collected pretreatment and during treatment, at between 1 and 8 total time points per patient. The Qiagen DNeasy Blood extraction kit was used to purify genomic DNA from total PBMCs and tumor samples. Collected pretreatment and during treatment, PBMCs were isolated and stored as previously described. Concerning this clone itself: The target of this receptor is not known. Nothing much larger sits one base from this clone, and base qualities are not available.

The germline V gene encodes CDR1 MDHEN and CDR2 SYDVKM. V and J are trimmed by 6 bases and 4 bases, and the gene matches miss 9 bases of the junction. Inclusive of the bounding cysteine and phenylalanine, the CDR3 is 16 residues long. The retained sequence is limited to the CDR3, 48 bases, with the frame set at the first base. Each PCR received spiked-in synthetic TCR analog templates so that absolute template abundance could be estimated from read counts. The immunoSEQ assay used bias-controlled V and J gene primers to amplify TCRbeta CDR3 regions from genomic DNA. Rearranged TCRbeta segments were sequenced at approximately 20X coverage. The paper's data handling went like this. Clustering was used to correct sequencing errors, and CDR3s were annotated against IMGT so that V, D and J genes could be assigned. Out-of-frame and stop-codon sequences were excluded, and only productive TCRbeta rearrangements were used in downstream analyses. Clonality was computed as one minus Shannon entropy normalized by the log of the number of unique productive sequences. Fisher's exact test with Benjamini-Hochberg correction, at a threshold of adjusted p below 0.01, was used to find clones that differed between time points or between blood and tumor. This immuneACCESS table, as held by TCRdb, lists in-frame sequences with V and J called but not all clones. Of the missing ones, under half trace to an unresolved V gene in checked studies; the others have no known cause. V and J calls and clone size come straight from that table; D and trimming were deduced from the DNA. The sample yields some 20,000 clones; 70% to 90% were counted once. The ten largest account for around 3.5% of the sample.

The chain is encoded by TRBV28 joined to TRBJ2-2; 9 central bases correspond to TRBD2. This sequence was found in a man aged 50 or older with urothelial cancer. Source: PBMCs, taken around atezolizumab (anti-PD-L1) treatment. The DNA sequence is as follows: TGTGCCAGCAGGCGTAGCGGGAGTGGCACCACCGGGGAGCTGTTTTTT. It encodes CASRRSGSGTTGELFF.